A single count supports the clone carrying this TCR beta chain. The data were produced by immunoSEQ multiplex PCR, yet TCRdb's version contains in-frame clones alone and is incomplete. The repertoire has roughly 59,000 clones, 80% to 90% of them found once; the top ten carry roughly 6%. Trimming stripped 2 bases from V and 5 bases from J, with 9 bases between. This CDR3 is 13 amino acids long. Germline CDR1 reads MNHNS; CDR2 reads SASEGT. This entry comes from a study of blood T cell repertoires in COVID-19. About the research overall: There were acute and convalescent COVID-19 samples, and they came from the United States, Italy and Spain.

The TCR was taken from a human donor in a cohort sampled during active COVID-19. Sequenced: peripheral blood. The chain is built from TRBV6-1 and TRBJ1-1, with a possible D match to TRBD1 (5 bases). The CDR3 sequence is CASSELRGTEAFF. As DNA, the CDR3 is TGTGCCAGCAGTGAACTGCGGGGGACTGAAGCTTTCTTT.